This TCR beta chain was sequenced during a study of response to subunit inactivated influenza vaccine. Findings and limits, study-wide: That few new T cells are recruited by each seasonal influenza vaccination was the authors' suggestion.

Each CDR3 protein gets one entry after TCRdb re-called the RT-PCR reads with MiXCR. The profile covers hundreds of thousands of distinct CDR3 sequences, with 7.5% to 8.5% appearing a single time and 10% to 15% taken by the ten largest. A few counts support this clonotype. Its antigen is undetermined. Germline V gives CDR1 DFQATT, CDR2 SNEGSKA (reference sequence). The CDR3 consists of 13 residues. V dropped 1 base and J dropped 1 base, with 7 bases sitting between them. The genes are TRBV20-1 and TRBJ1-1, with D possibly TRBD1 on 6 matching bases. Sequencing was performed on PBMCs from blood, taken less than 25 months after vaccination. The receptor's source is a man between 45 and 75 years old who received an inactivated influenza vaccine. The chain's CDR3 is CSARAGANTEAFF. DNA of the CDR3: TGCAGTGCTAGAGCAGGGGCGAACACTGAAGCTTTCTTT.